These 21 T cell receptor beta chains came from one sample sequenced in a study of T-cell reconstitution after alpha-beta-depleted transplantation in children. This sample's TCRbeta library carried unique molecular identifier barcodes. TCRdb reprocessed the PCR reads via MiXCR and lists one record per CDR3 protein. The sample contains 700,000 to 950,000 distinct CDR3 sequences, roughly 15% of which appear only once. The sample here was PBMCs, mostly from graft donor cells, taken 360 days after TCRalphabeta/CD19-depleted stem cell transplant. The receptor set was obtained from a male patient between 10 and 17 years old who had a stem cell transplant for acute lymphoblastic leukemia, so the T cells may come from the graft donor.

The J gene is TRBJ2-1, the V gene TRBV20-1; D may be TRBD2 (7 bases). Germline V gene sequence: CDR1 DFQATT, CDR2 SNEGSKA (reference sequence). The V end lost 5 bases, the J end lost 5 bases, and 19 bases lay between the germline ends. The length of the CDR3 is 15 residues. The CDR3 DNA reads as TGCAGTGCTCCCTGGGGGGGGGGCTTCAACAATGAGCAGTTCTTC. The encoded protein is CSAPWGGGFNNEQFF.

The V call is TRBV12-3 or TRBV12-4, the J call TRBJ2-7; the match to TRBD2 covers 10 bases. Unmatched junction bases numbered 8, after V lost 5 bases and J lost 7 bases. This CDR3 spans 14 amino acids. CDR3 nucleotide sequence: TGTGCCAGCAGTCCGGGACTAGCGAGTTGGGAGCAGTACTTC. Residues: CASSPGLASWEQYF.

In this sample, this clonotype turned up a few times. The chain combines TRBV15 with TRBJ2-7, with 8 bases identical to TRBD2. Unmatched junction bases numbered 7, after V lost 7 bases and J lost 2 bases. The CDR3 runs 14 residues. Germline CDR1 is LNHNV and CDR2 is YYDKDF (reference sequence). CDR3 nucleotides: TGTGCCACCACCCCGGGGCGGGGGGCCTACGAGCAGTACTTC. Translating it yields CATTPGRGAYEQYF.

This clonotype was detected only a few times. CDR3 sequence reads: CASSQRTGSGNTIYF. As DNA, the CDR3 is TGCGCCAGCAGCCAACGGACAGGGTCTGGAAACACCATATATTTT. The V and J genes are TRBV4-1 and TRBJ1-3; 8 bases align to TRBD1. Germline lookup yields CDR1 MGHRA and CDR2 YSYEKL. V shed 2 bases and J 1 base; nucleotides not matched to a gene: 1. The CDR3 spans 15 residues.

The chain links TRBV6-5 to TRBJ2-7; D not certain. This CDR3 has 12 amino acids. Germline V lookup: CDR1 MNHEY, CDR2 SVGAGI. The ends were cut back, 7 bases at V and 2 bases at J, with 9 bases in the middle. The CDR3 spells CASMSATYEQYF. The CDR3 DNA sequence: TGTGCCAGCATGTCAGCTACCTACGAGCAGTACTTC.

The chain joins TRBV10-3 to TRBJ1-6; D may be TRBD1 (6 bases). CDR1 and CDR2 (germline): ENHRY, SYGVKD. The V end lost 10 bases, the J end lost 8 bases, and 18 bases lay between the germline ends. The CDR3 has 14 residues. This CDR3 reads CATSSSEGDSPLHF. The CDR3 DNA is TGTGCCACGAGCAGTTCCGAGGGGGATTCACCCCTCCACTTT.

The chain links TRBV4-2 to TRBJ2-7; D remains ambiguous. The V and J ends lost 1 base and 1 base respectively, with 11 bases between them. The length of the CDR3 is 15 residues. Germline V gene lookup returns CDR1 LGHNA and CDR2 YNFKEQ. The CDR3 DNA reads TGTGCCAGCAGCCAAGCTTTAGATACTTCCTACGAGCAGTACTTC. Translated: CASSQALDTSYEQYF.

This chain uses TRBV15 with TRBJ2-4; D remains ambiguous. The germline V and J ends were trimmed by 8 bases and 7 bases, with 15 bases remaining between them. CDR3 length: 13 amino acids. Germline V gene lookup returns CDR1 LNHNV and CDR2 YYDKDF (reference sequence). DNA of the CDR3: TGTGCCACCGCCAAGAATAGCTATAACATTCAGTACTTC. This sequence encodes CATAKNSYNIQYF.

This rearrangement joins TRBV29-1 to TRBJ2-1; D might be TRBD1 (5 bases). Germline CDR1 is SQVTM and CDR2 is ANQGSEA. This CDR3 region has 11 residues. V was clipped by 7 bases and J by 7 bases, with 11 bases between them. The CDR3 here is CSGQILNEQFF. The CDR3 nucleotides are TGCAGCGGACAGATTTTGAATGAGCAGTTCTTC.

This chain connects TRBV5-1 to TRBJ1-4; TRBD1 might be the D (6 bases). The V end lost 1 base, the J end lost 0 bases, and 10 bases lay between the germline ends. Germline-derived CDR1 and CDR2 are SGHRS and YFSETQ. The CDR3 has 16 amino acids. The CDR3 is CASSLNRVATNEKLFF. The CDR3 DNA reads as TGCGCCAGCAGCTTGAACAGGGTTGCAACTAATGAAAAACTGTTTTTT.

This clonotype was detected only a few times. V gene TRBV7-9 combines with J gene TRBJ1-2; D is ambiguous. V lost 6 bases to trimming and J lost 5 bases, with 13 bases between them. The CDR3 totals 13 residues. CDR1 and CDR2 (germline): SEHNR, FQNEAQ (reference sequence). This chain's CDR3 is CASRRPDGYGYTF. DNA for the CDR3: TGTGCCAGCAGGCGACCTGACGGTTATGGCTACACCTTC.

V gene TRBV20-1 combines with J gene TRBJ2-1; perhaps TRBD2 as D (6 bases). The CDR3 has 17 residues. V lost 3 bases to trimming and J lost 4 bases, with 22 bases between them. Per germline, CDR1 DFQATT and CDR2 SNEGSKA (reference sequence). CDR3 coding DNA: TGCAGTGCTAGTACCCCCCGTAGGGAGGTGGTTTACAATGAGCAGTTCTTC. It yields the protein CSASTPRREVVYNEQFF.

As for this clonotype: Lacking the conserved final phenylalanine or tryptophan, this CDR3 likely reflects a read error. V gene TRBV7-2 combines with J gene TRBJ1-2, with TRBD1 matching 9 bases. Germline V gene data show CDR1 as SGHTA and CDR2 as FQGNSA. V lost 4 bases, J lost 6 bases, and 3 bases stayed unmatched. CDR3 length equals 13 residues. CDR3 region: CASSSGTGNGYTY. DNA for the CDR3: TGTGCCAGCAGCTCGGGGACAGGGAATGGCTACACCTAC.

This clonotype has only a few counts. The chain carries TRBV7-9 and TRBJ2-3; D unclear. The V gene lost 5 bases and the J gene lost 2 bases, with 14 bases spanning the gap. The CDR3 loop spans 15 amino acids. Per the germline V gene, CDR1 is SEHNR and CDR2 is FQNEAQ (reference sequence). The CDR3 bases are TGTGCCAGCAGCCCCGACAAGGTGTACACAGATACGCAGTATTTT. Its translation: CASSPDKVYTDTQYF.

The gene calls are TRBV5-1 and TRBJ2-5; D may be TRBD2 (7 bases). The CDR3 consists of 15 residues. V was trimmed by 1 base and J by 2 bases, leaving 12 bases between them. Germline V CDR1 and CDR2: SGHRS, YFSETQ. CDR3 in amino acids: CASSLSGTFQETQYF. The CDR3 nucleotides read TGCGCCAGCAGCTTGAGCGGGACATTTCAAGAGACCCAGTACTTC.

V and J are TRBV6-2 or TRBV6-3 and TRBJ2-2; D gene uncertain. Germline V gene sequence: CDR1 MNHEY, CDR2 SVGEGT. V lost 3 bases, J lost 2 bases, and 13 bases lay in between. This CDR3 contains 16 residues. CDR3 DNA: TGTGCCAGCAGTTATTTCGGCCGACAAAACACCGGGGAGCTGTTTTTT. It encodes CASSYFGRQNTGELFF.

This clonotype was seen only a few times. The rearrangement uses TRBV29-1 and TRBJ2-3, with 8 nucleotides matching TRBD2. This CDR3 has 15 amino acids. With V trimmed by 8 bases and J by 0 bases, 10 bases remained unmatched. Germline assignment: CDR1 SQVTM and CDR2 ANQGSEA. Here the CDR3 reads CSLGLVSSSTDTQYF. CDR3 nucleotide sequence: TGCAGCCTGGGACTAGTCAGTTCTAGCACAGATACGCAGTATTTT.

In this sample, this clonotype turned up a few times. The CDR3 protein is CASRTGATNYGYTF. CDR3 nucleotides: TGTGCCAGCAGAACAGGGGCCACTAACTATGGCTACACCTTC. This rearrangement joins TRBV12-3 or TRBV12-4 to TRBJ1-2; 7 bases are shared with TRBD1. This CDR3 contains 14 residues. J lost 0 bases, V lost 6 bases, and 4 bases had no gene match.

In this sample, this clonotype turned up a few times. The chain has TRBV29-1 and TRBJ1-1, with a tentative D call TRBD1 (5 bases). Trimming took off 7 bases at V and 0 bases at J, with 21 bases between the two ends. CDR1 is SQVTM and CDR2 is ANQGSEA in the germline V gene. This CDR3 region has 16 residues. The CDR3 protein is CSGNTGDVVMNTEAFF. DNA for the CDR3: TGCAGCGGTAATACGGGGGACGTCGTTATGAACACTGAAGCTTTCTTT. Looking up the rest from reference TRBV29-1 and TRBJ1-1 gives the full variable domain: SAVISQKPSRDICQRGTSLTIQCQVDSQVTMMFWYRQQPGQSLTLIATANQGSEATYESGFVIDKFPISRPNLTFSTLTVSNMSPEDSSIYLCSGNTGDVVMNTEAFFGQGTRLTVV.

There are a few counts of this clonotype. The rearrangement joins TRBV15 to TRBJ2-1; 10 bases agree with TRBD2. V gave up 0 bases and J gave up 10 bases; unmatched junction bases: 9. The CDR3 is 16 amino acids. Germline V CDR1 and CDR2: LNHNV, YYDKDF (reference sequence). The CDR3 loop is CATSRDLGLASVEQFF. The CDR3 nucleotides read TGTGCCACCAGCAGAGATCTGGGACTAGCGTCAGTCGAGCAGTTCTTC.

This clonotype was found a few times. The chain employs TRBV7-3 and TRBJ2-1; D unclear. The germline V gene has CDR1 SGHTA and CDR2 FQGTGA. The ends were cut back, 2 bases at V and 4 bases at J, with 12 bases in the middle. CDR3 length: 15 amino acids. CDR3 amino acids: CASSLWSYHYNEQFF. CDR3 nucleotide sequence: TGTGCCAGCAGCTTATGGAGTTACCATTACAATGAGCAGTTCTTC.